These 9 T cell receptor beta chains originate from one sample sequenced in a study of T cells after yellow fever vaccination. TCRdb ran MiXCR on the 5' RACE reads and lists one entry per CDR3 protein. The sample carries around 340,000 distinct CDR3 sequences, about 8.7% recorded once. Specimen: PBMCs, collected on the day of the first yellow fever vaccination. These receptors all come from a man aged 18 to 29 who received the YFV17D yellow fever vaccine.

This clonotype came up many times. This chain connects TRBV5-1 to TRBJ2-3, with 7 bases that match TRBD1. Germline assignment: CDR1 SGHRS and CDR2 YFSETQ. CDR3 length: 14 residues. The trim removed 3 bases at V and 3 bases at J, leaving 4 bases unmatched. CDR3 amino acids: CASSYRQGTDTQYF. DNA for the CDR3: TGCGCCAGCAGCTACCGACAGGGAACAGATACGCAGTATTTT.

The genes are TRBV5-6 and TRBJ2-7; 7 positions agree with TRBD1. CDR3 size: 14 residues. V lost 0 bases and J lost 3; bases outside the gene matches: 3. Germline assignment: CDR1 SGHDT and CDR2 YYEEEE. CDR3 residues: CASSLGGDSYEQYV. CDR3 DNA: TGTGCCAGCAGCTTGGGAGGGGACAGCTACGAGCAGTACGTC.

As DNA, the CDR3 is TGCAGCGTTGAAGACGACAGGGCAACAGATACGCAGTATTTT. Translated: CSVEDDRATDTQYF. This chain links TRBV29-1 with TRBJ2-3; 7 bases agree with TRBD1. After removal of 0 bases from V and 3 bases from J, the junction contained 3 bases not matched to a gene. This CDR3 spans 14 amino acids. Per germline, CDR1 SQVTM and CDR2 ANQGSEA.

Only a few counts were recorded for this clonotype. V usage is TRBV2 and J usage is TRBJ1-5, with a tentative D call TRBD1 (5 bases). V shed 1 base and J shed 11 bases, with 18 bases lying between them. This CDR3 is built from 15 residues. Germline CDR1 is SNHLY and CDR2 is FYNNEI. CDR3 DNA: TGTGCCAGCAGTGAAGATGTAGGGGCCGGTTGGGCCCAGCATTTT. Protein: CASSEDVGAGWAQHF.

This clonotype was observed at least ten times. The chain carries TRBV5-1 and TRBJ1-2, with D maybe TRBD1 (6 bases). CDR1 SGHRS and CDR2 YFSETQ come from the germline V gene. This CDR3 has 15 amino acids. V was pared by 4 bases and J by 3 bases, with 16 bases between. The chain's CDR3 is CASSRTGGRDYGYTF. The CDR3 coding sequence is TGCGCCAGCAGCCGGACGGGGGGGCGCGACTATGGCTACACCTTC.

This clonotype was seen at least ten times. The chain joins TRBV12-3 or TRBV12-4 to TRBJ1-2; 8 positions agree with TRBD1. CDR3 length: 14 amino acids. V shed 6 bases and J 8 bases; nucleotides not matched to a gene: 11. The CDR3 DNA is TGTGCCAGCAGGGGACAGGTTTTGGGCGGGGGCTACACCTTC. Protein sequence: CASRGQVLGGGYTF.

The genes are TRBV5-1 and TRBJ2-1; 16 nucleotides line up with TRBD2. This CDR3 spans 19 amino acids. Trimming at V came to 4 bases and at J to 0 bases, leaving 7 bases not matched to a gene. The germline gives CDR1 SGHRS, CDR2 YFSETQ. The CDR3 DNA reads as TGCGCCAGCAGCCTCGGGACTAGCGGGGGGGTGAGCTCCTACAATGAGCAGTTCTTC. Translated, it gives CASSLGTSGGVSSYNEQFF.

V gene TRBV27 combines with J gene TRBJ1-3; D uncertain. Germline CDR1 is MNHEY and CDR2 is SMNVEV (reference sequence). Trimming pared 7 bases from V and 0 bases from J, leaving 10 bases between. CDR3 length: 14 amino acids. Here the CDR3 reads CASKPGLSGNTIYF. The CDR3 nucleotides read TGTGCCAGCAAGCCCGGGCTCTCTGGAAACACCATATATTTT.

The chain couples TRBV12-3 or TRBV12-4 to TRBJ1-2; tentatively, D is TRBD1 (5 bases). This CDR3 has 14 amino acids. V was shortened by 5 bases and J by 5 bases, with 15 bases between the two germline ends. CDR3: CASSQMGGGYGYTF. The CDR3 DNA follows: TGTGCCAGCAGTCAAATGGGGGGAGGGTATGGCTACACCTTC.